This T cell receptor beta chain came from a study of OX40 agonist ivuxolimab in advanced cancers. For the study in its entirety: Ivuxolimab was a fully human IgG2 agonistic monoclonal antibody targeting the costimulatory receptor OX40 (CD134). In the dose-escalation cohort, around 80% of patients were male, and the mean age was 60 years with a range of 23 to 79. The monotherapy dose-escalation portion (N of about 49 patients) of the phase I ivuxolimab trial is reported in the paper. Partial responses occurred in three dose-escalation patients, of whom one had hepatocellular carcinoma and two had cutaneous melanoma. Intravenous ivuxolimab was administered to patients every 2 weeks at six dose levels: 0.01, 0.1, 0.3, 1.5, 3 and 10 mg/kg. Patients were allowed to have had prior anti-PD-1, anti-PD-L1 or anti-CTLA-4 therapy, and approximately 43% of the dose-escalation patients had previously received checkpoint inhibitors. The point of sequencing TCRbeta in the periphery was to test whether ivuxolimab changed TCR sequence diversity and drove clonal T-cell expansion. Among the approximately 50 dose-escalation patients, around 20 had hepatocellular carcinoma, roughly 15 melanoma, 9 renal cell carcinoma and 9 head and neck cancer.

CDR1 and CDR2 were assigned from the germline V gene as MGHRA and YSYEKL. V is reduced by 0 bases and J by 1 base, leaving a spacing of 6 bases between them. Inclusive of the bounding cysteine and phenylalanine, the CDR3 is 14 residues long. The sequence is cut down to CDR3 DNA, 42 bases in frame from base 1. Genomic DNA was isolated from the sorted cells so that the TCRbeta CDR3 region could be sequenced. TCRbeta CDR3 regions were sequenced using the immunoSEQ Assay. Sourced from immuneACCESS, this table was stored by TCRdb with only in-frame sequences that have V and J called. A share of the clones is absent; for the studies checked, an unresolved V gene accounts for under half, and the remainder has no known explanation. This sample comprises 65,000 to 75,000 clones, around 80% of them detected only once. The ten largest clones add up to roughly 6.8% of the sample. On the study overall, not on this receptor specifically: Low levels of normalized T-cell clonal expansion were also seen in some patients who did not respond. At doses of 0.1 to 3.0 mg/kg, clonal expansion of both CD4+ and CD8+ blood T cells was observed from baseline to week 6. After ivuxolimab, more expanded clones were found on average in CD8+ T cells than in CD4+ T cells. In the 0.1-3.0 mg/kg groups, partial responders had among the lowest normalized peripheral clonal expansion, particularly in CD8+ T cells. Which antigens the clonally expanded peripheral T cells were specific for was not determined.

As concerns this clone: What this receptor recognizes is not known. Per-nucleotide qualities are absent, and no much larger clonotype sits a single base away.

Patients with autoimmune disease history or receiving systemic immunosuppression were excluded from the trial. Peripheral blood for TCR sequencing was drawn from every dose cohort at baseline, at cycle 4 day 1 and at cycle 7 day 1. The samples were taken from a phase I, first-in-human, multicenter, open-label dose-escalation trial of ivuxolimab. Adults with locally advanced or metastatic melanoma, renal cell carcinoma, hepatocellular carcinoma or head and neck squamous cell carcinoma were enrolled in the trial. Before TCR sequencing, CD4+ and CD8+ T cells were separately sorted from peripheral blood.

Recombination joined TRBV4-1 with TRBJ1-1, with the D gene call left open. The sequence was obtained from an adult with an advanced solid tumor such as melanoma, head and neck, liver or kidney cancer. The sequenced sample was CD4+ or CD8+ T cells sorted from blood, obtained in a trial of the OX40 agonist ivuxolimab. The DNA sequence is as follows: TGCGCCAGCAGCCAAGATAACAGGAACACTGAAGCTTTCTTT. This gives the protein CASSQDNRNTEAFF.